These 28 T cell receptor beta chains originate from one sample sequenced in a study of T cell responses to AZD1222 COVID-19 vaccine. Measured with immunoSEQ multiplex PCR; TCRdb has only the in-frame clones, and not every one. The table has 100,000 to 120,000 clones, around 90% seen once. Sequenced material: peripheral blood, taken on day 0 of AZD1222 vaccination. These receptors all come from an adult in good health.

The chain is built from TRBV3-1 (or the pseudogene TRBV3-2) and TRBJ2-7; D is ambiguous. The CDR3 loop spans 15 amino acids. Trimming left V 2 bases short and J 6 bases short, with 17 bases between. Germline-derived CDR1 and CDR2 are LGHDT and YNNKEL (reference sequence). The CDR3 loop is CASSQRDLPDSEQYF. The DNA for the CDR3 is TGTGCCAGCAGCCAAAGGGATCTACCGGATTCCGAGCAGTACTTC.

The chain has TRBV7-8 and TRBJ2-7; TRBD1 is a possible D gene (6 bases). The CDR3 loop spans 15 amino acids. Per the germline V gene, CDR1 is SGHVS and CDR2 is FQNEAQ. V shed 1 base and J shed 3 bases, with 13 bases lying between them. The CDR3 DNA is TGTGCCAGCAGCTTAGGTCGGACAGCTAACTACGAGCAGTACTTC. Amino acid sequence: CASSLGRTANYEQYF.

In its sample, this clone was seen once. The chain joins TRBV28 to TRBJ1-4, with a possible D match to TRBD1 (5 bases). Germline V lookup: CDR1 MDHEN, CDR2 SYDVKM. Trimming left V 6 bases short and J 8 bases short, with 10 bases between. The CDR3 totals 12 residues. The CDR3 loop is CASSGTLEKLFF. The CDR3, as DNA: TGTGCCAGCAGCGGGACTTTAGAAAAACTGTTTTTT.

The chain couples TRBV4-1 to TRBJ2-3; TRBD2 aligns across 14 bases. Losses at the gene ends were 5 bases for V and 0 bases for J; bases not matched to a gene: 10. CDR3 length: 19 amino acids. Germline V gives CDR1 MGHRA, CDR2 YSYEKL. CDR3 nucleotide sequence: TGCGCCAGCAGCTACAGGGGGACTAGCGGGAGTGGTAGCACAGATACGCAGTATTTT. Its translation is CASSYRGTSGSGSTDTQYF.

The CDR3 DNA reads as TGTGCCAGCGACAGAAGGGGCCGTGAGACCCAGTACTTC. Translation gives CASDRRGRETQYF. The rearrangement links TRBV2 to TRBJ2-5; weak D call: TRBD1 (5 bases). Germline lookup yields CDR1 SNHLY and CDR2 FYNNEI. Trimming pared 8 bases from V and 5 bases from J, leaving 15 bases between. This CDR3 has 13 residues. The full variable domain, its missing parts supplied by reference TRBV2 and TRBJ2-5, is EPEVTQTPSHQVTQMGQEVILRCVPISNHLYFYWYRQILGQKVEFLVSFYNNEISEKSEIFDDQFSVERPDGSNFTLKIRSTKLEDSAMYFCASDRRGRETQYFGPGTRLLVL.

This sequence joins TRBV7-9 and TRBJ2-1, with TRBD1 identical over 7 bases. V trimming: 6 bases; J trimming: 2 bases; junction bases outside the gene matches: 7. From germline, CDR1 is SEHNR and CDR2 FQNEAQ (reference sequence). This CDR3 is built from 15 residues. Here the CDR3 DNA reads TGTGCCAGCAGTCGAACAGGGGACCCCTACAATGAGCAGTTCTTC. Its translation is CASSRTGDPYNEQFF.

V usage is TRBV29-1 and J usage is TRBJ1-2; 9 bases line up with TRBD1. The CDR3 is 13 residues long. Per germline, CDR1 SQVTM and CDR2 ANQGSEA. V shed 3 bases, J shed 3 bases, and the junction held 2 bases outside the gene matches. CDR3 nucleotide sequence: TGCAGCGTTGACGGACAGGGGTACTATGGCTACACCTTC. Its protein is CSVDGQGYYGYTF.

V and J are TRBV6-2 or TRBV6-3 and TRBJ2-6; tentatively, D is TRBD1 (6 bases). Germline V gene sequence: CDR1 MNHEY, CDR2 SVGEGT. Between the trimmed V and J ends, which lost 4 bases and 0 bases, there was a span of 22 bases. The CDR3 extends over 20 amino acids. CDR3 DNA sequence: TGTGCCAGCAGTTTTCTTTTTCCGGGACAAGGACTCTCTGGGGCCAACGTCCTGACTTTC. Protein product: CASSFLFPGQGLSGANVLTF.

The chain employs TRBV6-2 or TRBV6-3 and TRBJ1-5; possible D gene TRBD1, 6 bases. Trimming pared 6 bases from V and 3 bases from J, leaving 15 bases between. Germline lookup yields CDR1 MNHEY and CDR2 SVGEGT. This CDR3 comprises 15 residues. This CDR3 reads CASSLLGTPNQPQHF. CDR3 in DNA: TGTGCCAGCAGCCTCCTCGGGACACCCAATCAGCCCCAGCATTTT.

This clone has a handful of counts. This rearrangement joins TRBV18 to TRBJ1-1; D is undetermined. This CDR3 contains 13 residues. Between the trimmed V and J ends, which lost 6 bases and 0 bases, there was a span of 8 bases. Germline CDR1 reads KGHSH; CDR2 reads LQKENI. CDR3 amino acids: CASSERLNTEAFF. The CDR3 DNA reads as TGTGCCAGCTCCGAACGGTTGAACACTGAAGCTTTCTTT.

The rearrangement links TRBV3-1 (or the pseudogene TRBV3-2) to TRBJ2-5, with TRBD1 matching 8 bases. Germline lookup yields CDR1 LGHDT and CDR2 YNNKEL (reference sequence). Trimming took 4 bases from V and 3 from J; bases not matched to a gene: 4. CDR3 length: 14 residues. For the CDR3, the DNA is TGTGCCAGCAGCCCTTGGGGACAGGAAGAGACCCAGTACTTC. Its translation: CASSPWGQEETQYF.

Turning to this clone: Additional DNA sequences in this sample encode the identical CDR3. This rearrangement joins TRBV12-3 or TRBV12-4 to TRBJ2-5; D possibly uses TRBD1 or TRBD2 (5 bases each). The CDR3 contains 13 residues. V shed 2 bases and J shed 4 bases, with 8 bases lying between them. The CDR3 protein is CASSLTGGETQYF. CDR3 sequence (DNA): TGTGCCAGCAGTTTAACTGGGGGAGAGACCCAGTACTTC.

J is TRBJ1-1 and V is TRBV28; TRBD1 aligns across 11 bases. Trimming at V came to 5 bases and at J to 5 bases, leaving 7 bases not matched to a gene. Germline V gene lookup returns CDR1 MDHEN and CDR2 SYDVKM. CDR3 size: 15 residues. CDR3 region: CASSPGTGGRTEAFF. DNA for the CDR3: TGTGCCAGCAGTCCAGGGACAGGGGGAAGGACTGAAGCTTTCTTT. Variable domain in full (rest from reference TRBV28 and TRBJ1-1): DVKVTQSSRYLVKRTGEKVFLECVQDMDHENMFWYRQDPGLGLRLIYFSYDVKMKEKGDIPEGYSVSREKKERFSLILESASTNQTSMYLCASSPGTGGRTEAFFGQGTRLTVV.

Only a few counts were recorded for this clone. The chain uses TRBV5-4 and TRBJ1-4, with a possible D match to TRBD1 (5 bases). The V and J ends lost 0 bases and 5 bases respectively, with 20 bases between them. The CDR3 runs to 18 residues. Germline V gene data show CDR1 as SGHNT and CDR2 as YYREEE (reference sequence). In nucleotides, the CDR3 is TGTGCCAGCAGCTTGGGGGCCCCCCCGGGGGGGGAGAATGAAAAACTGTTTTTT. It is translated as CASSLGAPPGGENEKLFF.

This chain uses TRBV28 with TRBJ1-2, with 7 bases matching TRBD1. The CDR3 is 15 residues long. With V trimmed by 7 bases and J by 2 bases, 10 bases remained unmatched. CDR1 MDHEN and CDR2 SYDVKM come from the germline V gene. CDR3 sequence: CASIQGGDLNYGYTF. The CDR3 DNA reads as TGTGCCAGCATCCAGGGGGGGGATTTAAACTATGGCTACACCTTC.

The J gene is TRBJ2-7, the V gene TRBV28; D remains unclear. Trimming removed 7 bases at V and 0 bases at J, with 7 bases between. This CDR3 region has 12 residues. Germline lookup yields CDR1 MDHEN and CDR2 SYDVKM. The CDR3 DNA follows: TGTGCCAGCACCCCTAGCTCCTACGAGCAGTACTTC. It yields the protein CASTPSSYEQYF.

This chain connects TRBV5-1 to TRBJ2-7; no firm D call. From germline, CDR1 is SGHRS and CDR2 YFSETQ. The CDR3 sequence is 14 residues long. V gave up 1 base and J gave up 7 bases, with 15 bases separating them. The chain's CDR3 is CASSLQSLGREQYF. Written as DNA, the CDR3 is TGCGCCAGCAGCTTGCAGAGCCTCGGTAGGGAGCAGTACTTC.

The chain joins TRBV19 to TRBJ1-6, with no clear D. The germline CDR1 and CDR2 sequences are LNHDA and SQIVND (reference sequence). V was shortened by 3 bases and J by 6 bases, with 6 bases between the two germline ends. The CDR3 extends over 13 amino acids. CDR3 amino acids: CASSMRVNSPLHF. In DNA form, the CDR3 reads TGTGCCAGTAGTATGAGGGTTAATTCACCCCTCCACTTT.

The rearrangement links TRBV10-3 to TRBJ2-7, with 11 bases aligning to TRBD2. The CDR3 runs to 13 residues. Unmatched junction bases numbered 5, after V lost 10 bases and J lost 3 bases. Per germline, CDR1 ENHRY and CDR2 SYGVKD. The CDR3 DNA follows: TGTGCCACTAGCGGGGGGACCTACTACGAGCAGTACTTC. Amino acids: CATSGGTYYEQYF.

The V gene is TRBV7-2, the J gene TRBJ1-3, with 7 bases matching TRBD1. This CDR3 is 14 amino acids long. The trim removed 3 bases at V and 6 bases at J, leaving 5 bases unmatched. Germline V gene lookup returns CDR1 SGHTA and CDR2 FQGNSA. The CDR3 DNA follows: TGTGCCAGCAGCTTGGGACAGCAGCAAAACACCATATATTTT. It translates to CASSLGQQQNTIYF.

This clone has a handful of counts. The chain couples TRBV19 to TRBJ2-7, with TRBD1 as a possible D gene (6 bases). This CDR3 comprises 15 residues. The germline CDR1 and CDR2 sequences are LNHDA and SQIVND (reference sequence). Trimming stripped 3 bases from V and 0 bases from J, with 12 bases between. DNA for the CDR3: TGTGCCAGTAGTATCTCAGGGGCCAGCTCCTACGAGCAGTACTTC. Its translation is CASSISGASSYEQYF.

This clone has only one observation. This chain links TRBV10-2 with TRBJ2-7; perhaps TRBD2 as D (6 bases). Germline V gene sequence: CDR1 WSHSY, CDR2 SAAADI. The CDR3 runs to 14 residues. The V gene lost 6 bases and the J gene lost 6 bases, with 18 bases spanning the gap. The CDR3 protein is CASRVAGPASEQYF. In DNA, the CDR3 is TGCGCCAGCAGAGTGGCGGGGCCCGCCAGCGAGCAGTACTTC.

As DNA, the CDR3 is TGTGCCAGCAGACCAATGGAACGGGGGGCCTCTGGAAACACCATATATTTT. This codes for CASRPMERGASGNTIYF. The chain has TRBV28 and TRBJ1-3; a weak D match, TRBD1 (6 bases). This CDR3 region has 17 residues. V was shortened by 6 bases and J by 0 bases, with 18 bases between the two germline ends. Germline V gene lookup returns CDR1 MDHEN and CDR2 SYDVKM.

The rearrangement links TRBV30 to TRBJ1-4; D is ambiguous. The CDR3 totals 17 residues. V was clipped by 7 bases and J by 0 bases, with 21 bases between them. Germline V gene lookup returns CDR1 GTSNPN and CDR2 SVGIG (reference sequence). The CDR3: CASNYAAASATNEKLFF. DNA for the CDR3: TGTGCCTCCAACTATGCGGCAGCTAGCGCAACTAATGAAAAACTGTTTTTT.

This clone was observed a single time. The gene calls are TRBV5-8 and TRBJ1-6; TRBD1 might be the D (5 bases). V dropped 0 bases and J dropped 10 bases, with 11 bases sitting between them. Germline CDR1 and CDR2: SGHTS and YDEGEE. The CDR3 loop spans 14 amino acids. The CDR3 sequence: CASSLGQGGSPLHF. The CDR3, as DNA: TGTGCCAGCAGCTTGGGCCAGGGCGGGTCACCCCTCCACTTT.

Only a few counts were recorded for this clone. This chain links TRBV7-2 with TRBJ1-1, with a possible D match to TRBD1 (6 bases). The CDR3 is 15 amino acids. Trimming removed 4 bases at V and 2 bases at J, with 14 bases between. CDR1 SGHTA and CDR2 FQGNSA come from the germline V gene. The CDR3 region is CASSSRGGVNTEAFF. CDR3 nucleotide sequence: TGTGCCAGCAGCTCCAGGGGAGGGGTCAACACTGAAGCTTTCTTT.

The chain joins TRBV7-9 to TRBJ2-3; 8 nucleotides align to TRBD1. With 7 bases clipped from V and 0 bases from J, the junction kept 6 bases outside the gene matches. Germline lookup yields CDR1 SEHNR and CDR2 FQNEAQ (reference sequence). The CDR3 totals 15 residues. For the CDR3, the DNA is TGTGCCAGCACCCCAGGGGGCACTAGCACAGATACGCAGTATTTT. The encoded protein is CASTPGGTSTDTQYF.

The CDR3 here is CASSTPGTGNTGELFF. In DNA form, the CDR3 reads TGTGCCAGTAGTACCCCCGGGACAGGGAACACCGGGGAGCTGTTTTTT. The chain links TRBV19 to TRBJ2-2, with 8 nucleotides matching TRBD1. The CDR3 is 16 residues long. Trimming removed 4 bases from V and 1 base from J; junction bases left unmatched: 5. Germline V lookup: CDR1 LNHDA, CDR2 SQIVND (reference sequence).